This T cell receptor (beta chain) was obtained from a study of CD8 T cells in Susac syndrome. As for the study in general: Patients with Susac syndrome were therapy-naive, taking corticosteroids, with some also receiving intravenous immunoglobulin, or taking intravenous immunoglobulin alone at the time their blood was drawn.

Peripheral blood CD8+ and CD4+ T cells were profiled by TCR beta sequencing. Germline loops: CDR1 LGHDT, CDR2 YNNKEL (reference sequence). The CDR3 runs 14 residues. Trimming stripped 0 bases from V and 9 bases from J, with 14 bases between. General observations from the study: The Susac syndrome CD4+ T cell repertoires displayed no clonal expansion.

For this clonotype: Antigen: not known.

The RNA input was about 0.5 to 1 ug, and it was reverse transcribed with random hexamers. Amplification of the TCR beta CDR3 was carried out by immunoSEQ multiplex PCR, which spanned a total of 54 Vbeta and 13 Jbeta segments. TCRdb reanalysed the immunoSEQ multiplex PCR reads using MiXCR and keeps one entry per CDR3 protein. This table holds 74,000 or so distinct CDR3 sequences, 93% found once. The clonotype was recovered from a human donor with Susac syndrome. Sequences were obtained from CD4+ T cells from PBMCs. The chain combines TRBV3-1 with TRBJ1-1; no clear D. The CDR3 DNA reads as TGTGCCAGCAGCCAAGAGGGTCGGCGAGGGAAAGCTTTCTTT. The encoded protein is CASSQEGRRGKAFF.